This T cell receptor beta chain appears in the sequencing data of a study of T cell changes during pregnancy in multiple sclerosis. The V gene's germline CDR1 is MDHEN and CDR2 SYDVKM. The ends lost 4 bases at V and 4 bases at J; junction bases unmatched: 10. The CDR3 runs to 17 residues. The data were produced by immunoSEQ multiplex PCR, yet TCRdb's version contains in-frame clones alone and is incomplete. The table shows tens of thousands of clones, with 80% to 95% occurring only once. The input for sequencing was peripheral blood, taken after pregnancy. The receptor's source is a female donor in good health, enrolled as a control in a pregnancy study. V and J are TRBV28 and TRBJ1-1, with TRBD1 matching over 12 bases. CDR3 sequence: CASSSGGTGGVSTEAFF. CDR3 nucleotides: TGTGCCAGCAGTTCGGGGGGGACAGGGGGCGTTAGCACTGAAGCTTTCTTT.